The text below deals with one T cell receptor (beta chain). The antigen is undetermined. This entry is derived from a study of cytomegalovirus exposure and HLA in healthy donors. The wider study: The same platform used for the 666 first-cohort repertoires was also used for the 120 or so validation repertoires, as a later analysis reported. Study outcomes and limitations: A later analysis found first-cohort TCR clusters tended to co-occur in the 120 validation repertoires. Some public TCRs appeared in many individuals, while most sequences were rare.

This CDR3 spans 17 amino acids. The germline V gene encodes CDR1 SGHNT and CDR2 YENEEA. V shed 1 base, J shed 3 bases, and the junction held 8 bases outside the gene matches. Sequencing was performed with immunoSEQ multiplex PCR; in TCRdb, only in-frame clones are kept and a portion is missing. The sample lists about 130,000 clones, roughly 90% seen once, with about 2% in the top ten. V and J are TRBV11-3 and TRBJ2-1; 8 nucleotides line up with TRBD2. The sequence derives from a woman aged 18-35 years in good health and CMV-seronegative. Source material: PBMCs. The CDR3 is CASSLGVAGGRYNEQFF. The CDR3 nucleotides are TGTGCCAGCAGCTTAGGGGTTGCGGGAGGCCGCTACAATGAGCAGTTCTTC.